This T cell receptor (beta chain) was retrieved from a study of radiation and T cells in renal cell carcinoma. Looking at the study overall: Nephrectomy followed 15 Gy stereotactic body radiation by 4 weeks. Study results and caveats: Pretreatment tumor biopsies were lacking, so baseline clonotypes are unknown.

Time point meaning: baseline pretreatment blood. Treatment: 15 Gy SBRT to primary tumor, nephrectomy 4 weeks later. Serial blood draws occurred at baseline and 2 and 4 weeks post-SBRT. The tumor was a clear cell renal cell carcinoma. This CDR3 has 16 amino acids. Germline assignment: CDR1 LGHNA and CDR2 YSLEER. With 2 bases clipped from V and 10 bases from J, the junction kept 10 bases outside the gene matches. Method: immunoSEQ multiplex PCR; TCRdb's copy keeps in-frame clones and lacks some. The sample lists over 120,000 clones; more than 70% were seen once. As regards this clone: Its target is unknown.

The sequencing here drew on blood, taken from a patient whose treatment included radiotherapy and nephrectomy. The chain couples TRBV4-3 to TRBJ2-1; 11 bases are a match to TRBD2. The sequence came from a woman aged 45-65 years with renal cell carcinoma. As DNA, the CDR3 is TGCGCCAGCAGCCAATTCCTAGCGGGGGGCCCCAGGGAGCAGTTCTTC. It encodes CASSQFLAGGPREQFF.